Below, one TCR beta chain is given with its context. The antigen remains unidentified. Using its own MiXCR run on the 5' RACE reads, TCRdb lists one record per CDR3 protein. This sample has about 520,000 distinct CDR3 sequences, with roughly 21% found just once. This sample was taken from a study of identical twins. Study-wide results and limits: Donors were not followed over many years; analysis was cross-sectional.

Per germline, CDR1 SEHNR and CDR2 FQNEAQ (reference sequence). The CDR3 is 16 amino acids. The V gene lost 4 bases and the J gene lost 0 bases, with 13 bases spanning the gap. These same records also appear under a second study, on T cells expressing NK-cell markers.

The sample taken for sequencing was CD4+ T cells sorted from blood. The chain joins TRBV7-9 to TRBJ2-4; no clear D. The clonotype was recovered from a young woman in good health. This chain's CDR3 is CASSSSQLLAKNIQYF. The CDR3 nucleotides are TGTGCCAGCAGCTCCTCTCAGCTTCTAGCCAAAAACATTCAGTACTTC.